This TCR beta chain was retrieved from a study of cytomegalovirus exposure and HLA in healthy donors. The PCR used 60 Vbeta and 13 Jbeta primers. TCRdb keeps only in-frame clones here, not all; method: immunoSEQ multiplex PCR. The sample has 65,000 to 90,000 clones; 78% are singletons. Germline V gives CDR1 MDHEN, CDR2 SYDVKM. The CDR3 runs to 15 residues. Trimming removed 5 bases at V and 5 bases at J, with 18 bases between. Regarding the study as a whole: In vitro assays verified that three CMV-associated chains recognized CMV antigens specifically.

This clone was observed a single time. Its specificity is not known. This TCR was recovered from a woman in her thirties or forties in good health and CMV-seropositive. Input material: PBMCs. The genes are TRBV28 and TRBJ1-2; tentatively, D is TRBD1 (6 bases). The CDR3 DNA is TGTGCCAGCAGTCCAGGTTTAGGGGGAGGGTATGGCTACACCTTC. Its translation is CASSPGLGGGYGYTF.